What follows are 26 T cell receptor beta chains derived from one specimen sequenced in a study of blood T cell repertoires in COVID-19. Clones were sequenced by immunoSEQ multiplex PCR, and TCRdb holds only the in-frame ones, with some missing. Of more than 25,000 clones in the sample, 75% to 90% were seen once. What was sequenced was peripheral blood. The receptors originated from a man older than 75 with acute or convalescent COVID-19.

The CDR3 reads CAWRVQGGYYEQYF. CDR3 coding DNA: TGTGCCTGGAGAGTTCAGGGGGGATACTACGAGCAGTACTTC. The chain employs TRBV30 and TRBJ2-7, with a weak D call TRBD1 (7 bases). CDR1 is GTSNPN and CDR2 is SVGIG in the germline V gene (reference sequence). Trimming pared 3 bases from V and 3 bases from J, leaving 15 bases between. The CDR3 runs to 14 residues.

V gene TRBV6-6 combines with J gene TRBJ1-5; TRBD1 aligns across 9 bases. The CDR3 is made up of 15 amino acids. CDR1 is MNHNY, CDR2 SVGAGI, per germline (reference sequence). The V segment lost 5 bases and the J segment 4 bases; nucleotides outside the gene matches: 6. Here the CDR3 DNA reads TGTGCCAGCAGTCTAGCCGGGACAGGGAATCAGCCCCAGCATTTT. Its translation is CASSLAGTGNQPQHF.

V usage is TRBV9 and J usage is TRBJ2-1; 7 nucleotides agree with TRBD2. J lost 4 bases, V lost 4 bases, and 8 bases had no gene match. CDR1 SGDLS and CDR2 YYNGEE come from the germline V gene. This CDR3 has 15 residues. This CDR3 reads CASSLRGDPYNEQFF. The CDR3 bases are TGTGCCAGCAGCTTACGGGGGGACCCTTACAATGAGCAGTTCTTC. Full variable domain (outside the CDR3, taken from reference TRBV9 and TRBJ2-1): DSGVTQTPKHLITATGQRVTLRCSPRSGDLSVYWYQQSLDQGLQFLIQYYNGEERAKGNILERFSAQQFPDLHSELNLSSLELGDSALYFCASSLRGDPYNEQFFGPGTRLTVL.

This clone was detected only once. The chain couples TRBV6-2 or TRBV6-3 to TRBJ2-2; perhaps TRBD1 as D (6 bases). Germline CDR1 is MNHEY and CDR2 is SVGEGT. This CDR3 has 14 residues. Trimming shortened V by 5 bases and J by 7 bases, and 14 bases separated the two germline ends. CDR3 amino acids: CASSDRPDSGELFF. Here the CDR3 DNA reads TGTGCCAGCAGTGACCGCCCGGACAGCGGGGAGCTGTTTTTT.

The gene calls are TRBV9 and TRBJ2-3; 7 nucleotides align to TRBD1. The junction had 0 bases not matched to a gene; V was cut back by 1 base and J by 1 base. Germline V CDR1 and CDR2: SGDLS, YYNGEE. This CDR3 is 14 amino acids long. The CDR3 here is CASSVQGGTDTQYF. The DNA of the CDR3 is TGTGCCAGCAGCGTACAGGGGGGCACAGATACGCAGTATTTT.

This sequence joins TRBV11-2 and TRBJ2-6; no reliable D call. Germline values: CDR1 SGHAT, CDR2 FQNNGV. V was shortened by 2 bases and J by 4 bases, with 9 bases between the two germline ends. This CDR3 has 15 amino acids. The CDR3 nucleotides are TGTGCCAGCAGCTTATCAGGTCCCGGGGCCAACGTCCTGACTTTC. Its translation: CASSLSGPGANVLTF.

V usage is TRBV18 and J usage is TRBJ2-7, with a weak D call TRBD2 (7 bases). From germline, CDR1 is KGHSH and CDR2 LQKENI. CDR3 length equals 15 residues. V was shortened by 2 bases and J by 3 bases, with 14 bases between the two germline ends. The CDR3 is CASSPTGGLGYEQYF. In DNA form, the CDR3 reads TGTGCCAGCTCACCAACGGGGGGCTTAGGCTACGAGCAGTACTTC.

The V and J genes are TRBV5-6 and TRBJ1-6; TRBD1 might be the D (5 bases). The germline gives CDR1 SGHDT, CDR2 YYEEEE. V lost 3 bases and J 10 bases, leaving 14 bases between the germline ends. The CDR3 spans 14 residues. This CDR3 reads CASSSGGVRSPLHF. The CDR3 DNA is TGTGCCAGCAGCTCGGGGGGGGTGAGATCACCCCTCCACTTT.

Only one count was recorded for this clone. The same CDR3 is also encoded by other DNA sequences in this sample. The chain recombines TRBV10-3 with TRBJ2-2; 8 nucleotides align to TRBD1. V was pared by 6 bases and J by 1 base, with 4 bases of the junction left unmatched. This CDR3 contains 15 residues. Germline V gene data show CDR1 as ENHRY and CDR2 as SYGVKD. CDR3 loop: CAISPGTGNTGELFF. The DNA of the CDR3 is TGTGCCATCAGCCCCGGGACAGGGAACACCGGGGAGCTGTTTTTT.

The J gene is TRBJ2-7, the V gene TRBV4-2; the match to TRBD2 covers 12 bases. Germline values: CDR1 LGHNA, CDR2 YNFKEQ. The CDR3 length is 16 residues. J lost 2 bases, V lost 4 bases, and 6 bases had no gene match. The CDR3 is CASSLGLAGTTYEQYF. In DNA form, the CDR3 reads TGTGCCAGCAGCCTCGGACTAGCGGGGACTACCTACGAGCAGTACTTC.

The rearrangement joins TRBV3-1 (or the pseudogene TRBV3-2) to TRBJ2-5; D possibly corresponds to TRBD2 (6 bases). The ends were cut back, 0 bases at V and 5 bases at J, with 7 bases in the middle. This CDR3 comprises 13 residues. CDR1 LGHDT and CDR2 YNNKEL come from the germline V gene (reference sequence). The CDR3 DNA reads as TGTGCCAGCAGCCAAGACCGGGGGGAGACCCAGTACTTC. The encoded protein is CASSQDRGETQYF.

The V and J genes are TRBV15 and TRBJ1-2; no firm D call. The CDR3 consists of 12 residues. V dropped 5 bases and J dropped 5 bases, with 9 bases sitting between them. CDR1 and CDR2 (germline): LNHNV, YYDKDF (reference sequence). CDR3 DNA: TGTGCCACCAGCCGCCTCGGGTATGGCTACACCTTC. The encoded protein is CATSRLGYGYTF.

The chain is built from TRBV10-3 and TRBJ2-7; no firm D call. The CDR3 spans 12 residues. Trimming stripped 4 bases from V and 0 bases from J, with 4 bases between. Germline CDR1 reads ENHRY; CDR2 reads SYGVKD. In DNA, the CDR3 is TGTGCCATCAGTGGGAGCTCCTACGAGCAGTACTTC. Its protein product is CAISGSSYEQYF.

The V gene is TRBV19, the J gene TRBJ1-6, with TRBD1 identical over 7 bases. Germline values: CDR1 LNHDA, CDR2 SQIVND (reference sequence). There are 14 residues in the CDR3. Losses at the gene ends were 3 bases for V and 9 bases for J; bases not matched to a gene: 5. The CDR3 sequence: CASSIQGGSSPLHF. CDR3 coding DNA: TGTGCCAGTAGTATTCAGGGGGGCAGTTCACCCCTCCACTTT. The full variable domain, in which reference TRBV19 and TRBJ1-6 provide the parts outside the CDR3, is DGGITQSPKYLFRKEGQNVTLSCEQNLNHDAMYWYRQDPGQGLRLIYYSQIVNDFQKGDIAEGYSVSREKKESFPLTVTSAQKNPTAFYLCASSIQGGSSPLHFGNGTRLTVT.

The V and J genes are TRBV7-6 and TRBJ2-5, with 8 bases that match TRBD2. After removal of 3 bases from V and 2 bases from J, the junction contained 8 bases not matched to a gene. The CDR3 loop spans 16 amino acids. Germline lookup yields CDR1 SGHVS and CDR2 FNYEAQ. CDR3 nucleotide sequence: TGTGCCAGCAGCTTTCCCCTAGCTAGCGGGCAAGAGACCCAGTACTTC. This sequence encodes CASSFPLASGQETQYF. Filled out from reference TRBV7-6 and TRBJ2-5, the complete variable domain reads GAGVSQSPRYKVTKRGQDVALRCDPISGHVSLYWYRQALGQGPEFLTYFNYEAQQDKSGLPNDRFSAERPEGSISTLTIQRTEQRDSAMYRCASSFPLASGQETQYFGPGTRLLVL.

This clone was seen once. The chain recombines TRBV3-1 (or the pseudogene TRBV3-2) with TRBJ1-3; D is unclear. Per germline, CDR1 LGHDT and CDR2 YNNKEL (reference sequence). Trimming left V 2 bases short and J 3 bases short, with 8 bases between. This CDR3 is 14 amino acids long. This CDR3 is CASSQFYSGNTIYF. CDR3 DNA: TGTGCCAGCAGCCAATTCTACAGTGGAAACACCATATATTTT.

The chain uses TRBV4-2 and TRBJ2-7; 7 bases are shared with TRBD2. The CDR3 consists of 17 residues. Trimming took 3 bases from V and 0 from J; bases not matched to a gene: 11. From germline, CDR1 is LGHNA and CDR2 YNFKEQ. The CDR3 nucleotides are TGTGCCAGCAGCCACCCCCCCGTCGCGGGGGACTCCTACGAGCAGTACTTC. This sequence encodes CASSHPPVAGDSYEQYF.

The rearrangement links TRBV30 to TRBJ1-3; no clear D gene. From germline, CDR1 is GTSNPN and CDR2 SVGIG (reference sequence). The V and J ends lost 5 bases and 0 bases respectively, with 11 bases between them. The length of the CDR3 is 14 residues. Here the CDR3 DNA reads TGTGCCTGGCGGACGGGAAACTCTGGAAACACCATATATTTT. This sequence encodes CAWRTGNSGNTIYF.

CDR3 coding DNA: TGTGCCAGCAGCTTAAATAGCGGCAACCAAGAGACCCAGTACTTC. Encoded protein: CASSLNSGNQETQYF. The V gene is TRBV11-3, the J gene TRBJ2-5; a weak D match, TRBD2 (6 bases). The V end lost 2 bases, the J end lost 0 bases, and 10 bases lay between the germline ends. CDR3 length: 15 amino acids. The V gene's germline CDR1 is SGHNT and CDR2 YENEEA.

The rearrangement links TRBV2 to TRBJ1-4, with D unresolved. The CDR3 is made up of 14 amino acids. V dropped 3 bases and J dropped 1 base, with 6 bases sitting between them. CDR1 is SNHLY and CDR2 is FYNNEI in the germline V gene. The CDR3 spells CASSDRLTNEKLFF. The CDR3 nucleotides are TGTGCCAGCAGTGACAGGTTAACTAATGAAAAACTGTTTTTT.

The rearrangement uses TRBV7-8 and TRBJ1-3; TRBD1 matches at 10 bases. V lost 6 bases and J lost 1; bases outside the gene matches: 9. This CDR3 spans 17 amino acids. Germline assignment: CDR1 SGHVS and CDR2 FQNEAQ. The CDR3 protein is CASRDRGAGWSGNTIYF. In nucleotides, the CDR3 is TGTGCCAGCAGGGACAGGGGGGCAGGGTGGTCTGGAAACACCATATATTTT.

V gene TRBV20-1 combines with J gene TRBJ2-3; 11 bases line up with TRBD2. This CDR3 comprises 15 residues. V lost 3 bases and J lost 0; bases outside the gene matches: 2. CDR1 DFQATT and CDR2 SNEGSKA come from the germline V gene (reference sequence). The CDR3: CSASTSGGSTDTQYF. The CDR3, as DNA: TGCAGTGCTAGTACTAGCGGGGGAAGCACAGATACGCAGTATTTT.

The rearrangement uses TRBV11-2 and TRBJ2-1; 9 positions match TRBD1. The V segment lost 5 bases and the J segment 15 bases; nucleotides outside the gene matches: 11. CDR3 length equals 13 residues. The germline gives CDR1 SGHAT, CDR2 FQNNGV. This chain's CDR3 is CASSLQGQGFSFF. CDR3 DNA: TGTGCCAGCAGCCTCCAGGGACAGGGTTTTTCGTTCTTC.

This clone appeared a single time. V is TRBV21-1 and J is TRBJ2-7; TRBD1, the D gene given by the table, was not confirmed from the DNA. TRBV21-1 is designated a pseudogene. This CDR3 region has 17 residues. The CDR3 here is CASSILASDTNFYEQYF. The CDR3 nucleotides read TGTGCCAGCAGCATCCTCGCGTCAGACACAAATTTCTACGAGCAGTACTTC.

The gene calls are TRBV29-1 and TRBJ1-1; possibly TRBD1 for D (6 bases). CDR1 SQVTM and CDR2 ANQGSEA come from the germline V gene. The germline V and J ends were trimmed by 6 bases and 7 bases, with 12 bases remaining between them. CDR3 size: 11 residues. CDR3 loop: CSVAGVREAFF. DNA for the CDR3: TGCAGCGTGGCAGGGGTGCGTGAAGCTTTCTTT.

This clone appeared a few times. The chain employs TRBV5-1 and TRBJ2-3; perhaps TRBD2 as D (6 bases). V lost 4 bases to trimming and J lost 8 bases, with 17 bases between them. The CDR3 runs 14 residues. CDR1 SGHRS and CDR2 YFSETQ come from the germline V gene. The CDR3 DNA follows: TGCGCCAGCAGCACATCTCAGGGAGGTGTTACGCAGTATTTT. Translating it yields CASSTSQGGVTQYF.